This T cell receptor beta chain is drawn from a study of T cells in Graves' hyperthyroidism and ophthalmopathy (dated by TCRdb to about 2019). Regarding the study in general: To identify TCR V-J signatures that set the groups apart, the researchers used a discovery cohort of 90 to 100 patients, made up of 43 with Graves' ophthalmopathy and 57 with stable Graves' hyperthyroidism. Prospective prediction of ophthalmopathy was tested in an independent validation cohort of 18 to 20 hyperthyroidism patients and 15 to 17 patients who later progressed to ophthalmopathy. The approximately 100 discovery patients were randomly divided into training and test sets at a 7:3 ratio. In several Graves' hyperthyroidism patients, the study also compared T-cell repertoires from thyroid tissue with T-cell repertoires from blood. Once sampling was done, hyperthyroidism patients were given methimazole at a starting dose of 30 mg daily, whereas ophthalmopathy patients were given high-dose intravenous methylprednisolone. TCR Vbeta CDR3 sequencing of 130 to 150 peripheral blood samples (43 ophthalmopathy, roughly 74 hyperthyroidism and about 17 progressor patients) is reported in the paper.

Patients with uncontrolled infections, other autoimmune diseases, pregnancy or lactation were excluded. Diagnoses relied on clinical symptoms, serum thyroxine and TRAb, thyroid ultrasound and orbital computed tomography. Trizol reagent was used to extract total RNA, and RNA quality was then checked on an Agilent 2100 Bioanalyzer. CDR1 and CDR2 (SGHTA, FQGNSA) derive from the germline V gene. The CDR3 goes from the cysteine to the phenylalanine over 16 residues. The entry retains the CDR3 DNA only, 48 bases that are in frame from base 1. The TCR beta CDR3 regions were amplified from the RNA transcripts. The first round of RT-PCR for the TCR CDR3 was performed with the HTBI primer set and the Qiagen OneStep RT-PCR kit. A second multiplex PCR round built the libraries, followed by size selection and purification. Sequencing of the libraries was done on an Illumina HiSeq2000 using paired-end 100 bp reads. Per the source publication's procedure: SOAPnuke was used to process the raw data, with reads discarded if the reads contained adapters or uncalled bases, had a mean Phred below 15, or lacked an exact constant-primer or identifier match. COPE v1.2.5 was used to merge high-quality paired reads, and clonotypes were defined as unique nucleotide sequences. MiTCR v1.1 was used to align the clonotypes against IMGT TRBV, TRBD and TRBJ reference segments. Analysis was restricted to V-J combinations with a frequency above 0.0001, which covered 98% to 99.2% of repertoires. The TCS score was defined as F50 (clonal expansion) divided by E x V (chaos), with BLOSUM62-based TCRdist calculated between CDR3 peptides within each V-J. Welch's t-statistics and random forest reduced roughly 500 V-J features to 10 to 15, which were used in a naive Bayes classifier (R e1071). The Morisita-Horn index was used to measure how similar the thyroid and blood repertoires were. Using fastp at Q25 and MiXCR, TCRdb reprocessed the public reads and kept productive beta chains. Rows with a matching CDR3 protein are joined into one entry that keeps the most common DNA and genes. Here the V and J calls rest on TCRdb's processing, not on the authors' analysis. For this sample the table gives hundreds of thousands of distinct CDR3 sequences, of which 45% were detected only once. The ten most abundant clones make up about 7.7% of the sample.

Notes on this clonotype: Its antigen target is currently unknown. The junction and the germline gene differ at one end; a read error may be behind it.

Broader findings and caveats from the paper: Ophthalmopathy was separated from stable hyperthyroidism by a 13 V-J signature model, with approximately 89% sensitivity and approximately 81% specificity obtained in cross-validation and 80%/75% obtained in testing. Sample size was not statistically predetermined, and investigators were not blinded to group allocation. In validation, the model predicted progression to ophthalmopathy with about 71% sensitivity and around 72% specificity, a median of about 6 months before onset. Most expanded thyroid clonotypes (frequency above 0.001) were also detected in blood, a finding suggesting that blood repertoires may reflect thyroid immune responses.

The chain couples TRBV7-2 to TRBJ2-7, with 11 central nucleotides matching TRBD1. The specimen was peripheral blood or thyroid tissue (not recorded which). This clonotype was obtained from an adult man with Graves' disease, either hyperthyroidism or ophthalmopathy (not recorded which). The sequenced DNA: TGCGCCAGCAGCCAAGGGACAGGGGGGGGGTCCTACGAGCAGTACTTC. Translated, it gives CASSQGTGGGSYEQYF.